The 9 T cell receptor beta chains in this list originate from one sample, sequenced in a study of blood T cells in healthy people across ages. A sample-barcoded 5' primer and a J-beta primer mix were used in a second PCR of roughly 7 to 11 cycles. TCRdb re-called the 5' RACE reads through MiXCR, storing one row per CDR3 protein. The data contain 1,800,000 or so distinct CDR3 sequences, approximately 40% of them singletons. The sequencing sample was made of blood. These receptors originate from a human donor in good health.

The rearrangement links TRBV11-2 to TRBJ2-4; no reliable D call. Germline CDR1 SGHAT, CDR2 FQNNGV. The ends were cut back, 5 bases at V and 3 bases at J, with 11 bases in the middle. The CDR3 totals 14 residues. CDR3 residues: CASSIRVGKNIQYF. In nucleotides, the CDR3 is TGTGCCAGCAGCATCCGGGTGGGCAAAAACATTCAGTACTTC.

In this sample, this clonotype turned up a few times. J is TRBJ1-5 and V is TRBV7-2, with D possibly TRBD1 on 5 matching bases. CDR3 size: 13 residues. The germline CDR1 and CDR2 sequences are SGHTA and FQGNSA. The germline V and J ends were trimmed by 8 bases and 4 bases, with 12 bases remaining between them. The CDR3 bases are TGTGCCAGCCGGGACGGAAGAAATCAGCCCCAGCATTTT. This codes for CASRDGRNQPQHF.

This chain connects TRBV6-1 to TRBJ1-2; TRBD1 might be the D (5 bases). V gave up 1 base and J gave up 7 bases, with 7 bases separating them. The germline V gene has CDR1 MNHNS and CDR2 SASEGT. The CDR3 is 12 residues long. This chain's CDR3 is CASSEEGIGYTF. The CDR3, as DNA: TGTGCCAGCAGTGAAGAGGGGATTGGCTACACCTTC.

At least ten counts were recorded for this clonotype. The V gene is TRBV7-9, the J gene TRBJ2-7; D remains ambiguous. The V and J ends lost 5 bases and 5 bases respectively, with 7 bases between them. This CDR3 has 11 amino acids. CDR1 and CDR2 (germline): SEHNR, FQNEAQ (reference sequence). The DNA for the CDR3 is TGTGCCAGCAGCCCCTTAGACGAGCAGTACTTC. This translates into CASSPLDEQYF. Filled out from reference TRBV7-9 and TRBJ2-7, the complete variable domain reads DTGVSQNPRHKITKRGQNVTFRCDPISEHNRLYWYRQTLGQGPEFLTYFQNEAQLEKSRLLSDRFSAERPKGSFSTLEIQRTEQGDSAMYLCASSPLDEQYFGPGTRLTVT.

The rearrangement joins TRBV5-1 to TRBJ1-6, with a weak D call TRBD1 (6 bases). Trimming left V 0 bases short and J 10 bases short, with 14 bases between. The CDR3 runs to 15 residues. Germline CDR1 reads SGHRS; CDR2 reads YFSETQ. The CDR3 sequence: CASSLEGGLGSPLHF. The CDR3 DNA sequence: TGCGCCAGCAGCTTGGAGGGGGGTCTAGGATCACCCCTCCACTTT.

This clonotype was seen just once. The chain recombines TRBV6-6 with TRBJ1-5; D possibly corresponds to TRBD1 (5 bases). Germline-derived CDR1 and CDR2 are MNHNY and SVGAGI (reference sequence). CDR3 length equals 14 residues. Trimming took off 8 bases at V and 6 bases at J, with 17 bases between the two ends. The CDR3 protein is CASHQRTMGQPQHF. The CDR3 coding sequence is TGTGCCAGCCACCAGAGGACAATGGGTCAGCCCCAGCATTTT.

This clonotype was counted many times. A single base separates this from a much larger clone, so it may be a read error. The V and J genes are TRBV5-6 and TRBJ1-2, with TRBD1 matching 8 bases. V lost 3 bases and J lost 4; bases outside the gene matches: 2. The V gene's germline CDR1 is SGHDT and CDR2 YYEEEE. The CDR3 spans 13 residues. DNA of the CDR3: TGTGCCAGCAGCTCGGGACAGGTCTATGGCTACACCTTC. This encodes CASSSGQVYGYTF.

The chain carries TRBV12-3 or TRBV12-4 and TRBJ2-3, with D tentatively TRBD1 (5 bases). The V gene lost 5 bases and the J gene lost 0 bases, with 9 bases spanning the gap. The CDR3 runs to 14 residues. In DNA, the CDR3 is TGTGCCAGCAGTCGACAGTTTAGCACAGATACGCAGTATTTT. Its translation: CASSRQFSTDTQYF.

This chain links TRBV30 with TRBJ1-1; D uncertain. The length of the CDR3 is 13 residues. The germline V and J ends were trimmed by 4 bases and 1 base, with 10 bases remaining between them. Germline values: CDR1 GTSNPN, CDR2 SVGIG (reference sequence). Written as DNA, the CDR3 is TGTGCCTGGAATCCAGGTTGGAACACTGAAGCTTTCTTT. This encodes CAWNPGWNTEAFF.